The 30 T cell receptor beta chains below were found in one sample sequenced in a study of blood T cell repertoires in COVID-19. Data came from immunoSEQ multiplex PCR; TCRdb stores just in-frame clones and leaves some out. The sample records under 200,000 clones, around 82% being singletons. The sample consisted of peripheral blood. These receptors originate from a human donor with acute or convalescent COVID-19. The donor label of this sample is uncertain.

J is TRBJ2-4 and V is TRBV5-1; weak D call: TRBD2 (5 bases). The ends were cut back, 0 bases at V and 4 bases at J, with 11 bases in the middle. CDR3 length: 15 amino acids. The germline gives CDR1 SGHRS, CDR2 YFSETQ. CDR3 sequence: CASSLGGDIKNIQYF. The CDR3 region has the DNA TGCGCCAGCAGCTTGGGGGGAGACATTAAAAACATTCAGTACTTC.

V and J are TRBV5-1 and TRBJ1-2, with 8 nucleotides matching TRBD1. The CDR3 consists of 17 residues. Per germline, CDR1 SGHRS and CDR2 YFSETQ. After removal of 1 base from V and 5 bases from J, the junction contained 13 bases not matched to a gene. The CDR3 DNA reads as TGCGCCAGCAGCTTGTTTCAGGGGGCATCTGTTGGATATGGCTACACCTTC. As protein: CASSLFQGASVGYGYTF. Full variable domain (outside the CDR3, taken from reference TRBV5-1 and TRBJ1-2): KAGVTQTPRYLIKTRGQQVTLSCSPISGHRSVSWYQQTPGQGLQFLFEYFSETQRNKGNFPGRFSGRQFSNSRSEMNVSTLELGDSALYLCASSLFQGASVGYGYTFGSGTRLTVV.

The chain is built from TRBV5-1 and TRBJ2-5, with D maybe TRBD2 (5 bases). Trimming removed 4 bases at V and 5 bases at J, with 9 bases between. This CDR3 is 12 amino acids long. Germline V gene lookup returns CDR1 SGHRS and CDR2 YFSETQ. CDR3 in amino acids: CASSPGGETQYF. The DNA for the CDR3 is TGCGCCAGCAGCCCTGGCGGGGAGACCCAGTACTTC.

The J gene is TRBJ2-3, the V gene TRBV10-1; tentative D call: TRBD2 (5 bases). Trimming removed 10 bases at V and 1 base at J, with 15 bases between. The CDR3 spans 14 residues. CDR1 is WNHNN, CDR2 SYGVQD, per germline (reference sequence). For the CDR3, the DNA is TGCGCCACCACTCTTCCGGGGTGCACAGATACGCAGTATTTT. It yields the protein CATTLPGCTDTQYF.

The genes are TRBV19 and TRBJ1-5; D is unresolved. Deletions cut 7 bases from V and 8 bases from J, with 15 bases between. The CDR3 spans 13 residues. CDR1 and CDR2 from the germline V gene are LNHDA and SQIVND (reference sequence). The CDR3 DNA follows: TGTGCCAGTACCCCAGGCCCGTTTAAGCCCCAGCATTTT. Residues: CASTPGPFKPQHF.

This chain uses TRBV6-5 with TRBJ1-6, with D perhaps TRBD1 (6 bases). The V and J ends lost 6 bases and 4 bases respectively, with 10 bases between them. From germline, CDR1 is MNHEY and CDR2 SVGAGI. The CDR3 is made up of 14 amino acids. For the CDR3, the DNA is TGTGCCAGCAGGGACAGACCTTATAATTCACCCCTCCACTTT. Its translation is CASRDRPYNSPLHF.

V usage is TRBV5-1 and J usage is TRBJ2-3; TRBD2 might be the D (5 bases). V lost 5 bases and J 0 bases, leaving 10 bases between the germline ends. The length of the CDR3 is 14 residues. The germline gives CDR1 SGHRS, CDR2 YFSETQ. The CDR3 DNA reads TGCGCCAGCAGTATCGGGGATAGCACAGATACGCAGTATTTT. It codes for CASSIGDSTDTQYF. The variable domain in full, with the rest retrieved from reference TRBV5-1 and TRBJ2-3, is KAGVTQTPRYLIKTRGQQVTLSCSPISGHRSVSWYQQTPGQGLQFLFEYFSETQRNKGNFPGRFSGRQFSNSRSEMNVSTLELGDSALYLCASSIGDSTDTQYFGPGTRLTVL.

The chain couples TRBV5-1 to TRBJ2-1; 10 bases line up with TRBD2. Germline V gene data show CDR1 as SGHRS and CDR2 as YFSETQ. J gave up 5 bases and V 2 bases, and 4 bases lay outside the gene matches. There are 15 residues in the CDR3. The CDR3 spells CASSFKTSGNNEQFF. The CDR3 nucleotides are TGCGCCAGCAGCTTCAAAACTAGCGGGAACAATGAGCAGTTCTTC.

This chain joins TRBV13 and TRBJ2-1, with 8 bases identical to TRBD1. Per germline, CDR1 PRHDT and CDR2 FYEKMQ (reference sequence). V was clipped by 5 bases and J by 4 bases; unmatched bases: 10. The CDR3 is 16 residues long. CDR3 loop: CASSHVQGQVYNEQFF. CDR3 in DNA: TGTGCCAGCAGCCATGTCCAGGGACAGGTGTACAATGAGCAGTTCTTC.

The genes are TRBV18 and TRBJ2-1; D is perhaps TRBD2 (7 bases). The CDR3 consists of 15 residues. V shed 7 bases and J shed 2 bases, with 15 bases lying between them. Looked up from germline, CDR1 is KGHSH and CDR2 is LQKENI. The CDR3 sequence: CASLGGGGPYNEQFF. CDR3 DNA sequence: TGTGCCAGCTTGGGTGGCGGGGGCCCCTACAATGAGCAGTTCTTC.

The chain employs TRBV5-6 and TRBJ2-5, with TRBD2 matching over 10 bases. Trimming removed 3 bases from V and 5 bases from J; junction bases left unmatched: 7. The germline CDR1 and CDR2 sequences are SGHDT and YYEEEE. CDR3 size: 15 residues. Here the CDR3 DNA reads TGTGCCAGCAGCTCGGCTAGCGGGGGACGTGAGACCCAGTACTTC. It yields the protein CASSSASGGRETQYF. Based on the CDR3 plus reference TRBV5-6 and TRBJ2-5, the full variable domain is DAGVTQSPTHLIKTRGQQVTLRCSPKSGHDTVSWYQQALGQGPQFIFQYYEEEERQRGNFPDRFSGHQFPNYSSELNVNALLLGDSALYLCASSSASGGRETQYFGPGTRLLVL.

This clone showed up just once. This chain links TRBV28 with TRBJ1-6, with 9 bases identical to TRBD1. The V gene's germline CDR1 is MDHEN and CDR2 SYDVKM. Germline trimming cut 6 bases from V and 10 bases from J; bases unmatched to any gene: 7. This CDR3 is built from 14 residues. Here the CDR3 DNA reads TGTGCCAGCAGCTCGACAGGGGGGGGATCACCCCTCCACTTT. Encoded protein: CASSSTGGGSPLHF.

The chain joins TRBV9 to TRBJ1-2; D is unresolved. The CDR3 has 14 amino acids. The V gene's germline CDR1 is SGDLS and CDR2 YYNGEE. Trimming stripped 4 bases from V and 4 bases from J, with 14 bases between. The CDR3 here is CASSLTLGAYGYTF. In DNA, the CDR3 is TGTGCCAGCAGCCTCACACTTGGAGCCTATGGCTACACCTTC.

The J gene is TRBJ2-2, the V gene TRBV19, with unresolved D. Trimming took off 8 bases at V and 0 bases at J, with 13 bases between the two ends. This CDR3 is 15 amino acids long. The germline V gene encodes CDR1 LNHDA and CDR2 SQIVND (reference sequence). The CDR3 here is CASYPNVANTGELFF. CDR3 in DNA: TGTGCCAGTTACCCTAATGTAGCGAACACCGGGGAGCTGTTTTTT.

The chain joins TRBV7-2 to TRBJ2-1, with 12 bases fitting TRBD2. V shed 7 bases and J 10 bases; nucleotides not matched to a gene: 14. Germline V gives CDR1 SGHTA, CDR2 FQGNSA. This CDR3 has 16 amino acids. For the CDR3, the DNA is TGTGCCAGCACCCCCACCGGACTAGCGGGACCACTCGAGCAGTTCTTC. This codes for CASTPTGLAGPLEQFF.

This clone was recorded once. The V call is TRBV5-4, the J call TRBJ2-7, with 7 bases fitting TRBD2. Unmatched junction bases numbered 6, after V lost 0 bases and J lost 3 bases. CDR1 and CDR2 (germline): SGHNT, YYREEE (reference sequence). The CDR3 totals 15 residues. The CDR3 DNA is TGTGCCAGCAGCTTGGGGGCGGGAGCTAACTACGAGCAGTACTTC. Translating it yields CASSLGAGANYEQYF.

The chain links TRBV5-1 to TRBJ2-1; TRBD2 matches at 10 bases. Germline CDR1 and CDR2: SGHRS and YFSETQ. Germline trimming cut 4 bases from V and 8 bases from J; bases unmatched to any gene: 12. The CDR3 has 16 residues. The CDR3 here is CASSLESGLALDEQFF. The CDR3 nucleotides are TGCGCCAGCAGCCTGGAGTCGGGACTAGCGTTAGATGAGCAGTTCTTC. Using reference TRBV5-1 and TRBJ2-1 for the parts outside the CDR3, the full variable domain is KAGVTQTPRYLIKTRGQQVTLSCSPISGHRSVSWYQQTPGQGLQFLFEYFSETQRNKGNFPGRFSGRQFSNSRSEMNVSTLELGDSALYLCASSLESGLALDEQFFGPGTRLTVL.

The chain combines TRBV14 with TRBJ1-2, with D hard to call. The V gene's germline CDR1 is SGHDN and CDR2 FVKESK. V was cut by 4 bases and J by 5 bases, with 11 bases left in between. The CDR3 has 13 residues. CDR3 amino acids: CASSRGGLYGYTF. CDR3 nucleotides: TGTGCCAGCAGCCGCGGTGGGTTATATGGCTACACCTTC. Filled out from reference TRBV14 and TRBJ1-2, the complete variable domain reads EAGVTQFPSHSVIEKGQTVTLRCDPISGHDNLYWYRRVMGKEIKFLLHFVKESKQDESGMPNNRFLAERTGGTYSTLKVQPAELEDSGVYFCASSRGGLYGYTFGSGTRLTVV.

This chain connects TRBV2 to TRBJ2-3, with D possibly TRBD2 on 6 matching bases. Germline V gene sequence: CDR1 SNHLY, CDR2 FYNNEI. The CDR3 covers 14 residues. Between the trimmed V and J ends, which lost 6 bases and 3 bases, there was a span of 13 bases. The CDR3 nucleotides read TGTGCCAGCAGAGCCCGGGACTCGACAGATACGCAGTATTTT. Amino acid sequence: CASRARDSTDTQYF.

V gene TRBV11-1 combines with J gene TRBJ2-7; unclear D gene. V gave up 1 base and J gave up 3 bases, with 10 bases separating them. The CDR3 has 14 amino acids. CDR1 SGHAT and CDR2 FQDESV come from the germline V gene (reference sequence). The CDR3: CASSLDQVGYEQYF. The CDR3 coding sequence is TGTGCCAGCAGCTTAGACCAGGTGGGCTACGAGCAGTACTTC.

The chain's CDR3 is CAWSAGSTGNTIYF. DNA of the CDR3: TGTGCCTGGAGTGCCGGGAGCACTGGAAACACCATATATTTT. This sequence joins TRBV30 and TRBJ1-3; no reliable D call. The V end lost 1 base, the J end lost 2 bases, and 9 bases lay between the germline ends. Per germline, CDR1 GTSNPN and CDR2 SVGIG (reference sequence). The CDR3 consists of 14 residues. The full variable domain, rest sourced from reference TRBV30 and TRBJ1-3, is SQTIHQWPATLVQPVGSPLSLECTVEGTSNPNLYWYRQAAGRGLQLLFYSVGIGQISSEVPQNLSASRPQDRQFILSSKKLLLSDSGFYLCAWSAGSTGNTIYFGEGSWLTVV.

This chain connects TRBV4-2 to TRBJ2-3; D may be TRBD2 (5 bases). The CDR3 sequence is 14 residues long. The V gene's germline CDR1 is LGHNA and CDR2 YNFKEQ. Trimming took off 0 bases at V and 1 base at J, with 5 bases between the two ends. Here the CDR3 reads CASSQEGGTDTQYF. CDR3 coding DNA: TGTGCCAGCAGCCAAGAGGGAGGCACAGATACGCAGTATTTT.

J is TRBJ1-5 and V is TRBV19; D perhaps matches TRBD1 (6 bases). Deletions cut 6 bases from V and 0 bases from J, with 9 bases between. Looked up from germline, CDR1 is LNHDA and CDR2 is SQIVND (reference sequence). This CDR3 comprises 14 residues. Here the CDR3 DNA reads TGTGCCAGTAGCAAGGGGGTTAGCAATCAGCCCCAGCATTTT. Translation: CASSKGVSNQPQHF.

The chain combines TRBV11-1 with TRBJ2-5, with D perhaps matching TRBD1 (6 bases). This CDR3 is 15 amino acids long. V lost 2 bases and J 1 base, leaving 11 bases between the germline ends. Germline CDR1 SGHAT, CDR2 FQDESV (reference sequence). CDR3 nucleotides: TGTGCCAGCAGCTTACCGAGGGGGTCCCAAGAGACCCAGTACTTC. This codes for CASSLPRGSQETQYF.

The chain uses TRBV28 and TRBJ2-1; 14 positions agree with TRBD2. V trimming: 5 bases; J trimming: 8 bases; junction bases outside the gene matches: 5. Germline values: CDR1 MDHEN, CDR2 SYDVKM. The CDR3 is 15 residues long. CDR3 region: CASSPGLAGDYEQFF. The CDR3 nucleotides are TGTGCCAGCAGTCCGGGACTAGCGGGAGACTATGAGCAGTTCTTC.

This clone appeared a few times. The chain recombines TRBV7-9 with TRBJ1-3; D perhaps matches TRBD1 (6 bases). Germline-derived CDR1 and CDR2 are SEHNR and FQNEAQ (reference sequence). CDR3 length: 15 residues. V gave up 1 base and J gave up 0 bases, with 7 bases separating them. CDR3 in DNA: TGTGCCAGCAGCTTAGGGACAGACTCTGGAAACACCATATATTTT. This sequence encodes CASSLGTDSGNTIYF.

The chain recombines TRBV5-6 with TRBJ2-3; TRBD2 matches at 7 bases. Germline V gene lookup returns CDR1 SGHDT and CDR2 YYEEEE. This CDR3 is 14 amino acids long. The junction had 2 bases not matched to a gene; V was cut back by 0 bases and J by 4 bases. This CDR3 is CASSLVSGPDTQYF. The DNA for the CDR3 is TGTGCCAGCAGCTTGGTTAGCGGGCCAGATACGCAGTATTTT.

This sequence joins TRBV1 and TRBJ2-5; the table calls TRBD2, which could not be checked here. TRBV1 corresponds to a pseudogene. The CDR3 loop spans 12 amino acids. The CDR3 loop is CTSSIRGETQYF. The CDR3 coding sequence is TGCACCAGCAGCATTCGGGGGGAGACCCAGTACTTC.

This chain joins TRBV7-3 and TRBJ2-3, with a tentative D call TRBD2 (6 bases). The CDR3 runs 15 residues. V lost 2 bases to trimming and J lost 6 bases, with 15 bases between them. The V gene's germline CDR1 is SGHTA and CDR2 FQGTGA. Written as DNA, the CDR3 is TGTGCCAGCAGCTTATACTCGACCGGGGGTGATACGCAGTATTTT. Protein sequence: CASSLYSTGGDTQYF. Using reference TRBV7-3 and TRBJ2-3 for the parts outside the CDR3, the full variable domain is GAGVSQTPSNKVTEKGKYVELRCDPISGHTALYWYRQSLGQGPEFLIYFQGTGAADDSGLPNDRFFAVRPEGSVSTLKIQRTERGDSAVYLCASSLYSTGGDTQYFGPGTRLTVL.

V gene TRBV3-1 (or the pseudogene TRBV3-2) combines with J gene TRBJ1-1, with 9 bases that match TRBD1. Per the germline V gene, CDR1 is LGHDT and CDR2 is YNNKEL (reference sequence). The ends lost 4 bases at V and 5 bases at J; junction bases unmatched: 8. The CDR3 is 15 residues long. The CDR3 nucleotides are TGTGCCAGCAGCCTATTACAGGGGGCTGGGACTGAAGCTTTCTTT. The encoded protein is CASSLLQGAGTEAFF.